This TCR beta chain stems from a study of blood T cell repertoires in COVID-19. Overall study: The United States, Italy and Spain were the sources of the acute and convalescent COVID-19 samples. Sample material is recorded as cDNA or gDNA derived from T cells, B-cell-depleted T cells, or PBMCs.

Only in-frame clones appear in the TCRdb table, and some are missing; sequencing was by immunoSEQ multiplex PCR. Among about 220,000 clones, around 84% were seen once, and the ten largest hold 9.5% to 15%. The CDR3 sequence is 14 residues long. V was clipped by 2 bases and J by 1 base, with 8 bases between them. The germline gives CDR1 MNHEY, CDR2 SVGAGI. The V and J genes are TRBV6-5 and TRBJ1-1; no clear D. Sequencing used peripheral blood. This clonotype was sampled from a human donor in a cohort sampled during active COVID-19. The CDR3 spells CASSYREGNTEAFF. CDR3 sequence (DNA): TGTGCCAGCAGTTACCGGGAAGGGAACACTGAAGCTTTCTTT.